The rows below give T cell receptor beta chains drawn from one sample of a study of Ad26.COV2.S vaccination and SARS-CoV-2 variants. Generated by immunoSEQ multiplex PCR, the TCRdb table keeps only in-frame clones and is missing some. The sample lists roughly 420,000 clones, 75% to 90% occurring once. The source was peripheral blood, collected in a trial of Ad26.COV2.S vaccine versus placebo. The source of these receptors is a person between 18 and 60 years old who received the Ad26.COV2.S COVID-19 vaccine or a placebo. CDR3s include the opening cysteine and the closing phenylalanine or tryptophan. D genes are given only for firm matches. The size field is filled for only some rows; it gives once, few, many or a size class.

J: TRBJ1-4; D: TRBD1; size: -; V: TRBV5-1; DNA: TGCGCCAGCAGCTTGGGGATGGGACAGCGGCAAAGGGAAAAACTGTTTTTT; CDR3: CASSLGMGQRQREKLFF
J: TRBJ1-2; D: TRBD1; size: -; V: TRBV5-1; DNA: TGCGCCAGCAGCATACTAGGGACAGGGAGTTACACCTTC; CDR3: CASSILGTGSYTF
J: TRBJ2-3; D: -; size: -; V: TRBV28; DNA: TGTGCCAGCAGCCTCACCAGCACAGATACGCAGTATTTT; CDR3: CASSLTSTDTQYF
J: TRBJ1-4; D: -; size: -; V: TRBV2; DNA: TGTGCCAGCAGCCCGATCGACGGAATTGTTCGTGAAAAACTGTTTTTT; CDR3: CASSPIDGIVREKLFF
J: TRBJ2-1; D: -; size: -; V: TRBV12-2; DNA: TGTGCAAGTCGTCCTTACGCACCCAAAATATACAATGAGCAGTTCTTC; CDR3: CASRPYAPKIYNEQFF
J: TRBJ1-6; D: -; size: -; V: TRBV19; DNA: TGTGCCAGTAGTCGCCGGGACGGATATAATTCACCCCTCCACTTT; CDR3: CASSRRDGYNSPLHF
J: TRBJ1-1; D: -; size: -; V: TRBV6-2/TRBV6-3; DNA: TGTGCCAGCAGCTCGGGGGACACTGAAGCTTTCTTT; CDR3: CASSSGDTEAFF
J: TRBJ1-4; D: TRBD1; size: -; V: TRBV24-1; DNA: TGTGCCACCAGTGATTCGGGACAGGGTGAAAAACTGTTTTTT; CDR3: CATSDSGQGEKLFF
J: TRBJ2-2; D: -; size: -; V: TRBV11-2; DNA: TGTGCCAGCAGCTTACGTCGGGGTAGCATGAAATACACCGGGGAGCTGTTTTTT; CDR3: CASSLRRGSMKYTGELFF
J: TRBJ1-6; D: -; size: -; V: TRBV4-1; DNA: TGCGCCAGCAGCCAAGGGCCCGTAAGCTCCTATAATTCACCCCTCCACTTT; CDR3: CASSQGPVSSYNSPLHF
J: TRBJ1-2; D: -; size: -; V: TRBV19; DNA: TGTGCCAGTAGTAACGTAGGACAAGACTATGGCTACACCTTC; CDR3: CASSNVGQDYGYTF
J: TRBJ1-5; D: TRBD1; size: -; V: TRBV24-1; DNA: TGTGCCACCAGTGCTCGGGACAGTTTTAGCAATCAGCCCCAGCATTTT; CDR3: CATSARDSFSNQPQHF
J: TRBJ1-1; D: -; size: few; V: TRBV5-8; DNA: TGTGCCAGTCCAACGCATCGATCATCAGGGCGCACTGAAGCTTTCTTT; CDR3: CASPTHRSSGRTEAFF
J: TRBJ1-3; D: -; size: -; V: TRBV5-5; DNA: TGTGCCAGCAGCTTGGCGATCAGAAGTGACTCTGGAAACACCATATATTTT; CDR3: CASSLAIRSDSGNTIYF
J: TRBJ2-2; D: TRBD2; size: -; V: TRBV11-3; DNA: TGTGCCAGCAAGGGGAGGGCCAATGGCGGGGAGCTGTTTTTT; CDR3: CASKGRANGGELFF
J: TRBJ1-3; D: TRBD1; size: -; V: TRBV10-3; DNA: TGTGCCATCAGTGAGACTCTGACAGGGACCTCTGGAAACACCATATATTTT; CDR3: CAISETLTGTSGNTIYF
J: TRBJ1-1; D: TRBD1; size: -; V: TRBV18; DNA: TGTGCCAGCTCACCGGACAGGAGTGAAGCTTTCTTT; CDR3: CASSPDRSEAFF
J: TRBJ2-2; D: -; size: -; V: TRBV6-1; DNA: TGTGCCAGCAGTGACCAGGGTCGTGGCACCGGGGAGCTGTTTTTT; CDR3: CASSDQGRGTGELFF
J: TRBJ2-1; D: TRBD2; size: -; V: TRBV5-4; DNA: TGTGCCAGCAGCTGGGCCCGGGGGGGGTCCTACAATGAGCAGTTCTTC; CDR3: CASSWARGGSYNEQFF
J: TRBJ1-3; D: TRBD1; size: -; V: TRBV4-2; DNA: TGTGCCAGCAGCCACCAACCTCGGACAGGCCCCTTCTCTGGAAACACCATATATTTT; CDR3: CASSHQPRTGPFSGNTIYF
J: TRBJ1-4; D: -; size: -; V: TRBV7-9; DNA: TGTGCCAGCAGCCCTAAGGGGTACAGGGAGGGAGAAAAACTGTTTTTT; CDR3: CASSPKGYREGEKLFF
J: TRBJ1-1; D: -; size: -; V: TRBV3-1/TRBV3-2; DNA: TGTGCCAGCAGCCTTGAGGTAGGGCTAATGAACACTGAAGCTTTCTTT; CDR3: CASSLEVGLMNTEAFF
J: TRBJ1-1; D: -; size: -; V: TRBV3-1/TRBV3-2; DNA: TGTGCCAGCAGCCAAGGGGCCGGAAACACTGAAGCTTTCTTT; CDR3: CASSQGAGNTEAFF
J: TRBJ1-2; D: -; size: -; V: TRBV5-1; DNA: TGCGCCAGCAGCTTGGTAGGACGGAGAACCTATGGCTACACCTTC; CDR3: CASSLVGRRTYGYTF
J: TRBJ2-2; D: -; size: -; V: TRBV9; DNA: TGTGCCAGCAGCGTTAGGCGTTTGGACCCGTGGAACACCGGGGAGCTGTTTTTT; CDR3: CASSVRRLDPWNTGELFF
J: TRBJ2-2; D: -; size: -; V: TRBV6-5; DNA: TGTGCCAGCAGTTACCGAGGGGAGCTGTTTTTT; CDR3: CASSYRGELFF
J: TRBJ2-3; D: -; size: -; V: TRBV7-2; DNA: TGTGCCAGCAGCTTAGGGTCCGCACCAGATACGCAGTATTTT; CDR3: CASSLGSAPDTQYF
J: TRBJ2-7; D: -; size: -; V: TRBV6-5; DNA: TGTGCCAGCAGTTACTACAGGGCCTACGAGCAGTACTTC; CDR3: CASSYYRAYEQYF
J: TRBJ2-4; D: TRBD1; size: -; V: TRBV27; DNA: TGTGCCAGCAGAGACAGGGGGGCCAAAAACATTCAGTACTTC; CDR3: CASRDRGAKNIQYF
J: TRBJ1-4; D: -; size: -; V: TRBV19; DNA: TGTGCCAGTAGTGCCCGTAGGGCAGAAACTAATGAAAAACTGTTTTTT; CDR3: CASSARRAETNEKLFF
J: TRBJ2-5; D: TRBD2; size: -; V: TRBV27; DNA: TGTGCCAGCAGACCGACTAGCGGCCCAGAGACCCAGTACTTC; CDR3: CASRPTSGPETQYF
J: TRBJ2-2; D: TRBD1; size: once; V: TRBV7-2; DNA: TGTGCCAGCAGCGGATGGACAGGGACGCGTAAAAACACCGGGGAGCTGTTTTTT; CDR3: CASSGWTGTRKNTGELFF
J: TRBJ2-7; D: -; size: -; V: TRBV5-1; DNA: TGCGCCAGCAGCAGTACCGGACAGACCTACGAGCAGTACTTC; CDR3: CASSSTGQTYEQYF
J: TRBJ1-3; D: -; size: -; V: TRBV6-5; DNA: TGTGCCAGCAGTTTAGACCACCCCTCTGGAAACACCATATATTTT; CDR3: CASSLDHPSGNTIYF
J: TRBJ1-6; D: TRBD1; size: -; V: TRBV13; DNA: TGTGCCAGCAGCTCCGGGACAGGGATTTCACCCCTCCACTTT; CDR3: CASSSGTGISPLHF
J: TRBJ1-2; D: -; size: -; V: TRBV24-1; DNA: TGTGCCACCAGTGACCCCCGCTCCGGGACGCACGGGGGGAATACTGGCTACACCTTC; CDR3: CATSDPRSGTHGGNTGYTF
J: TRBJ2-1; D: -; size: -; V: TRBV19; DNA: TGTGCCAGTAGTATAGAACCCAGCAGTTACAATGAGCAGTTCTTC; CDR3: CASSIEPSSYNEQFF